The clone carrying this TCR beta chain was seen ten or more times. What it binds is unknown. Peripheral blood came from all dose cohorts at three timepoints. These data belong to a study of OX40 agonist ivuxolimab in advanced cancers. About the study: At about 81% male, the cohort had a mean age of around 56 years, ranging from roughly 20 to 85. Overall study results and limits: On average, CD8+ T cells showed a greater number of expanded clones than CD4+. CD4+ and CD8+ blood T cells expanded clonally by week 6 at 0.1 to 3.0 mg/kg.

Sequencing was performed with immunoSEQ multiplex PCR; in TCRdb, only in-frame clones are kept and a portion is missing. The sample has about 91,000 clones; about 83% are singletons. CDR3 size: 15 residues. Germline CDR1 is SGDLS and CDR2 is YYNGEE. V was shortened by 0 bases and J by 4 bases, with 13 bases between the two germline ends. The sequence derives from an adult with an advanced solid tumor such as melanoma, head and neck, liver or kidney cancer. This chain links TRBV9 with TRBJ1-1; D call uncertain. Here the sequenced sample was CD4+ or CD8+ T cells sorted from blood, taken in a trial of the OX40 agonist ivuxolimab. The CDR3 DNA sequence: TGTGCCAGCAGCGTAGTAGCAGATTTTGGCACTGAAGCTTTCTTT. Protein sequence: CASSVVADFGTEAFF. The whole variable domain, remainder taken from reference TRBV9 and TRBJ1-1, is DSGVTQTPKHLITATGQRVTLRCSPRSGDLSVYWYQQSLDQGLQFLIQYYNGEERAKGNILERFSAQQFPDLHSELNLSSLELGDSALYFCASSVVADFGTEAFFGQGTRLTVV.